This T cell receptor beta chain was captured in a study of T-cell reconstitution after alpha-beta-depleted transplantation in children. This clonotype appeared many times. V lost 4 bases and J lost 9; bases outside the gene matches: 11. CDR3 length equals 15 residues. Germline CDR1 MNHEY, CDR2 SVGEGT. This sample's TCRbeta library carried unique molecular identifier barcodes. TCRdb re-called the PCR reads with MiXCR, one entry per CDR3 protein. Found here are fewer than 200,000 distinct CDR3 sequences, about 6.3% of them singletons; the top ten hold over 2.5%. Sample: PBMCs from the stem cell graft donor, taken from the stem cell graft. V usage is TRBV6-2 or TRBV6-3 and J usage is TRBJ2-3; the match to TRBD2 covers 9 bases. The source of this sequence is a human donor who donated a stem cell graft to a child with Wiskott-Aldrich syndrome. This CDR3 is CASSSSWREGQTQYF. The CDR3 bases are TGTGCCAGCAGTTCCTCTTGGCGGGAGGGCCAAACGCAGTATTTT.